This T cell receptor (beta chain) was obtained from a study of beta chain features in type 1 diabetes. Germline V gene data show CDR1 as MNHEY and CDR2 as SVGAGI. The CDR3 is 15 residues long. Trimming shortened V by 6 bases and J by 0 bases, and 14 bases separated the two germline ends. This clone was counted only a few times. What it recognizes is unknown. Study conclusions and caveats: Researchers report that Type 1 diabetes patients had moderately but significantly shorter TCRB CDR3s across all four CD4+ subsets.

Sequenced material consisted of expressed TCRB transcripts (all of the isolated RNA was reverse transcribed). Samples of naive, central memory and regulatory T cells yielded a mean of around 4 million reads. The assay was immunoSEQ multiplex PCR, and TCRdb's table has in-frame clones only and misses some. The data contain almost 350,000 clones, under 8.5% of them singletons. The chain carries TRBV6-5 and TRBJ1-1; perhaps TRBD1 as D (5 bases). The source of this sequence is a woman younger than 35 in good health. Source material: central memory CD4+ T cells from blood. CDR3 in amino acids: CASSGFGGMNTEAFF. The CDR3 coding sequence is TGTGCCAGCAGCGGTTTCGGGGGAATGAACACTGAAGCTTTCTTT.